The 7 T cell receptor beta chains listed next were all sequenced from one sample in a study of blood T cell repertoires in COVID-19. The repertoire was sequenced with immunoSEQ multiplex PCR; TCRdb's copy has only in-frame clones and lacks some. Seen here are over 80,000 clones, about 90% observed once, and the top ten hold nearly 20%. Sample: peripheral blood. All receptors come from a human donor in a cohort sampled during active COVID-19.

The rearrangement joins TRBV28 to TRBJ2-2, with TRBD1 identical over 8 bases. CDR3 size: 14 residues. With 6 bases clipped from V and 5 bases from J, the junction kept 5 bases outside the gene matches. In germline, CDR1 is MDHEN, CDR2 SYDVKM. CDR3 sequence (DNA): TGTGCCAGCAGGACAGGGGTTGGAACCGGGGAGCTGTTTTTT. Translated, it gives CASRTGVGTGELFF.

The chain is built from TRBV28 and TRBJ2-1; a possible D gene is TRBD1 (6 bases). V lost 5 bases and J lost 7, with 24 bases in between. There are 17 residues in the CDR3. Germline assignment: CDR1 MDHEN and CDR2 SYDVKM. The CDR3: CASSPMIQGPGANEQFF. The CDR3 DNA sequence: TGTGCCAGCAGTCCCATGATACAGGGACCCGGAGCTAATGAGCAGTTCTTC.

This chain links TRBV7-9 with TRBJ1-3; the D is unclear. Looked up from germline, CDR1 is SEHNR and CDR2 is FQNEAQ (reference sequence). The germline V and J ends were trimmed by 7 bases and 5 bases, with 15 bases remaining between them. This CDR3 is 14 amino acids long. CDR3 loop: CASNSPVIRNTIYF. In DNA, the CDR3 is TGTGCCAGCAACTCTCCGGTAATCCGAAACACCATATATTTT.

This chain connects TRBV6-5 to TRBJ2-7, with 10 bases aligning to TRBD2. Germline values: CDR1 MNHEY, CDR2 SVGAGI. Losses at the gene ends were 6 bases for V and 4 bases for J; bases not matched to a gene: 6. The CDR3 is 14 residues long. CDR3 sequence reads: CASRPSGSQYEQYF. In DNA, the CDR3 is TGTGCCAGCAGACCTAGCGGGAGTCAGTACGAGCAGTACTTC.

The V gene is TRBV7-3, the J gene TRBJ1-2, with D tentatively TRBD1 (6 bases). This CDR3 region has 15 residues. V dropped 5 bases and J dropped 3 bases, with 16 bases sitting between them. Germline V gives CDR1 SGHTA, CDR2 FQGTGA. The CDR3 DNA is TGTGCCAGCAGCCTTTCAGGGGATACGGACTATGGCTACACCTTC. This sequence encodes CASSLSGDTDYGYTF.

This clone appeared a few times. This rearrangement joins TRBV27 to TRBJ2-1; 8 positions agree with TRBD2. J gave up 9 bases and V 1 base, and 8 bases lay outside the gene matches. The CDR3 totals 15 residues. The germline CDR1 and CDR2 sequences are MNHEY and SMNVEV (reference sequence). The CDR3 DNA reads TGTGCCAGCAGTTTATGGACTAGCAGGAAAAGTGAGCAGTTCTTC. Translating gives CASSLWTSRKSEQFF.

This chain uses TRBV5-4 with TRBJ1-2; 9 bases line up with TRBD1. The germline V gene encodes CDR1 SGHNT and CDR2 YYREEE (reference sequence). The CDR3 has 14 residues. V was pared by 2 bases and J by 7 bases, with 6 bases of the junction left unmatched. The CDR3 bases are TGTGCCAGCAGCTTAGTCCAACAGGGGGCTGGCTACACCTTC. Translating it yields CASSLVQQGAGYTF.